This T cell receptor (beta chain) came from a study of T-cell memory formation after mild COVID-19. Whole-study context: TCR clusters showed largely donor specificity.

Regarding the study as a whole: Cross-reactive memory seemingly joined, as some responding clones were found in pre-infection memory.

One entry per CDR3 protein results from TCRdb running MiXCR on the 5' RACE reads. Of 250,000 to 300,000 distinct CDR3 sequences in the sample, around 15% are singletons; the top ten hold roughly 25%. With respect to this clonotype: Its antigen is as yet unknown.

The sample comprised PBMCs or a T cell subset sorted from them (not recorded which). The source is a man aged 18 to 30 who had mild COVID-19 (a few samples of this study predate the infection). Cell type and time point are not known.

The CDR3 sequence: CASSRHGTGTGELFF. CDR3 sequence (DNA): TGCGCCAGCAGCCGGCACGGGACTGGAACCGGGGAGCTGTTTTTT. The rearrangement joins TRBV4-3 to TRBJ2-2; perhaps TRBD2 as D (6 bases). V lost 4 bases to trimming and J lost 5 bases, with 14 bases between them. Germline V CDR1 and CDR2: LGHNA, YSLEER. This CDR3 comprises 15 residues.